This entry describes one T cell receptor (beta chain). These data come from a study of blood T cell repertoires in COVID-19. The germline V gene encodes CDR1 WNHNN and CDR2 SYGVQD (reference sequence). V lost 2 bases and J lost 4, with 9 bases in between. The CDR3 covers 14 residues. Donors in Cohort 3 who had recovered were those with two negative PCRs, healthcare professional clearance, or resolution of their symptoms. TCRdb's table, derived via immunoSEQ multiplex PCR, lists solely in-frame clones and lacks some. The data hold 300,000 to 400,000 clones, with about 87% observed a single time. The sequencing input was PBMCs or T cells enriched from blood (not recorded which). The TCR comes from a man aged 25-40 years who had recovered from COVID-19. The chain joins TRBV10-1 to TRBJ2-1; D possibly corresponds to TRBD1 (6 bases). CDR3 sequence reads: CASSETGSYNEQFF. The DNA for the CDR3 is TGCGCCAGCAGTGAGACAGGGTCTTACAATGAGCAGTTCTTC.